The 28 T cell receptor beta chains given below trace back to one sample, sequenced in a study of blood T cell repertoires in COVID-19. The assay was immunoSEQ multiplex PCR, and TCRdb's table has in-frame clones only and misses some. The profile shows hundreds of thousands of clones, 88% of them singletons. Source material: PBMCs or T cells enriched from blood (not recorded which). The receptors here all came from a woman in her sixties or seventies who had recovered from COVID-19.

The CDR3 sequence: CASSIPTGGANEKLFF. Written as DNA, the CDR3 is TGTGCCAGCAGTATACCAACAGGGGGGGCTAATGAAAAACTGTTTTTT. The chain recombines TRBV2 with TRBJ1-4; 8 nucleotides agree with TRBD1. CDR3 size: 16 residues. Trimming at V came to 5 bases and at J to 3 bases, leaving 8 bases not matched to a gene. Germline CDR1 is SNHLY and CDR2 is FYNNEI.

This chain uses TRBV19 with TRBJ2-7, with TRBD1 matching 12 bases. The trim removed 1 base at V and 3 bases at J, leaving 4 bases unmatched. There are 16 residues in the CDR3. CDR1 and CDR2 (germline): LNHDA, SQIVND (reference sequence). CDR3 sequence reads: CASSIGWDRGLYEQYF. The CDR3 bases are TGTGCCAGTAGTATAGGATGGGACAGGGGGCTCTACGAGCAGTACTTC.

V gene TRBV6-4 combines with J gene TRBJ2-1, with 9 bases aligning to TRBD2. J gave up 0 bases and V 5 bases, and 2 bases lay outside the gene matches. The CDR3 totals 15 residues. Germline V gene sequence: CDR1 MRHNA, CDR2 SNTAGT. The CDR3 loop reads CASSYSGGSYNEQFF. CDR3 DNA: TGTGCCAGCAGTTATAGCGGGGGCTCCTACAATGAGCAGTTCTTC.

Comment on this clone: In the same sample, other DNA sequences code for this CDR3. V is TRBV10-3 and J is TRBJ1-6; the D gene is possibly TRBD1 (6 bases). Germline V gene lookup returns CDR1 ENHRY and CDR2 SYGVKD. There are 13 residues in the CDR3. V gave up 0 bases and J gave up 10 bases, with 7 bases separating them. CDR3 DNA sequence: TGTGCCATCAGTGAGTCGACAGGATCACCCCTCCACTTT. The encoded protein is CAISESTGSPLHF.

The chain uses TRBV6-5 and TRBJ1-1, with a possible D match to TRBD1 (6 bases). The V and J ends lost 4 bases and 1 base respectively, with 16 bases between them. The CDR3 totals 16 residues. Germline CDR1 reads MNHEY; CDR2 reads SVGAGI. CDR3 in amino acids: CASSSLRGMGNTEAFF. Here the CDR3 DNA reads TGTGCCAGCAGTTCCCTTAGGGGGATGGGGAACACTGAAGCTTTCTTT.

V and J are TRBV27 and TRBJ1-5, with D unclear. Looked up from germline, CDR1 is MNHEY and CDR2 is SMNVEV (reference sequence). Deletions cut 4 bases from V and 3 bases from J, with 10 bases between. The CDR3 runs 14 residues. This CDR3 reads CASSSSRVNQPQHF. DNA for the CDR3: TGTGCCAGCAGTTCCTCCCGGGTCAATCAGCCCCAGCATTTT.

The V call is TRBV30, the J call TRBJ1-5, with TRBD1 matching 8 bases. V lost 6 bases and J lost 5; bases outside the gene matches: 12. The CDR3 consists of 15 residues. CDR1 is GTSNPN and CDR2 is SVGIG in the germline V gene (reference sequence). This CDR3 reads CACEKQGVGYQPQHF. The CDR3 DNA follows: TGTGCCTGCGAAAAACAGGGGGTCGGGTATCAGCCCCAGCATTTT. Variable domain in full (rest from reference TRBV30 and TRBJ1-5): SQTIHQWPATLVQPVGSPLSLECTVEGTSNPNLYWYRQAAGRGLQLLFYSVGIGQISSEVPQNLSASRPQDRQFILSSKKLLLSDSGFYLCACEKQGVGYQPQHFGDGTRLSIL.

The chain carries TRBV6-5 and TRBJ2-7; tentatively, D is TRBD2 (7 bases). CDR1 MNHEY and CDR2 SVGAGI come from the germline V gene. The CDR3 runs to 14 residues. Trimming pared 4 bases from V and 3 bases from J, leaving 13 bases between. The CDR3 nucleotides are TGTGCCAGCAGTTCCGGAGGGGGGGGCTACGAGCAGTACTTC. Translated, it gives CASSSGGGGYEQYF.

The genes are TRBV19 and TRBJ2-2, with TRBD1 matching 9 bases. CDR3 length equals 16 residues. V was pared by 5 bases and J by 1 base, with 5 bases of the junction left unmatched. CDR1 and CDR2 from the germline V gene are LNHDA and SQIVND (reference sequence). In DNA form, the CDR3 reads TGTGCCAGTAGTTCATGGACAGGGGTGAACACCGGGGAGCTGTTTTTT. Translating gives CASSSWTGVNTGELFF.

The V and J genes are TRBV19 and TRBJ1-5; D not certain. Trimming removed 5 bases at V and 7 bases at J, with 12 bases between. In germline, CDR1 is LNHDA, CDR2 SQIVND (reference sequence). The length of the CDR3 is 13 residues. The CDR3 loop is CASSLASGQPQHF. In DNA, the CDR3 is TGTGCCAGTAGTTTGGCCTCGGGGCAGCCCCAGCATTTT.

The V call is TRBV21-1, the J call TRBJ2-3; TRBD1 is the table's D call and was not checked against the DNA. TRBV21-1 is flagged as a pseudogene. The CDR3 consists of 17 residues. In DNA, the CDR3 is TGTGCCAGCAGCAAAAGTGGACAGCTCTTCTCCCGAGATACGCAGTATTTT. This translates into CASSKSGQLFSRDTQYF.

This clone was seen only once. The chain carries TRBV6-5 and TRBJ1-3, with no clear D. V dropped 5 bases and J dropped 4 bases, with 15 bases sitting between them. In germline, CDR1 is MNHEY, CDR2 SVGAGI. The length of the CDR3 is 15 residues. The CDR3: CASSRTAEGGNTIYF. The CDR3 nucleotides are TGTGCCAGCAGTAGGACTGCCGAGGGAGGAAACACCATATATTTT.

This chain uses TRBV3-1 (or the pseudogene TRBV3-2) with TRBJ2-7; D may be TRBD2 (6 bases). The CDR3 has 11 residues. Germline assignment: CDR1 LGHDT and CDR2 YNNKEL (reference sequence). Trimming shortened V by 11 bases and J by 4 bases, and 12 bases separated the two germline ends. CDR3 nucleotides: TGTGCCGCAGGGAGGAGTTACGAGCAGTACTTC. As protein: CAAGRSYEQYF.

This chain uses TRBV27 with TRBJ2-5, with 7 nucleotides matching TRBD1. The CDR3 has 16 amino acids. Germline V gene data show CDR1 as MNHEY and CDR2 as SMNVEV (reference sequence). Unmatched junction bases numbered 10, after V lost 6 bases and J lost 0 bases. The CDR3 DNA sequence: TGTGCCAGCAGGACCCCAGGGGGTCTCGACCAAGAGACCCAGTACTTC. It specifies CASRTPGGLDQETQYF.

This chain links TRBV2 with TRBJ1-5; a possible D gene is TRBD1 (6 bases). Germline values: CDR1 SNHLY, CDR2 FYNNEI. This CDR3 spans 14 amino acids. V was cut by 7 bases and J by 2 bases, with 12 bases left in between. CDR3 loop: CASTRDTGNQPQHF. The CDR3 coding sequence is TGTGCCAGCACCCGGGACACCGGCAATCAGCCCCAGCATTTT. Full variable domain (remainder filled in from reference TRBV2 and TRBJ1-5): EPEVTQTPSHQVTQMGQEVILRCVPISNHLYFYWYRQILGQKVEFLVSFYNNEISEKSEIFDDQFSVERPDGSNFTLKIRSTKLEDSAMYFCASTRDTGNQPQHFGDGTRLSIL.

The chain has TRBV4-1 and TRBJ2-3, with TRBD1 as a possible D gene (6 bases). The CDR3 has 16 residues. Germline loops: CDR1 MGHRA, CDR2 YSYEKL. Trimming stripped 1 base from V and 0 bases from J, with 11 bases between. The CDR3 here is CASSQAVQGSTDTQYF. In nucleotides, the CDR3 is TGCGCCAGCAGCCAAGCCGTACAGGGAAGCACAGATACGCAGTATTTT.

The rearrangement uses TRBV10-2 and TRBJ1-5; TRBD1 aligns across 7 bases. J lost 6 bases, V lost 9 bases, and 5 bases had no gene match. The CDR3 consists of 12 residues. Germline CDR1 is WSHSY and CDR2 is SAAADI. The CDR3 reads CASRTGTQPQHF. CDR3 coding DNA: TGCGCCAGTCGGACAGGCACTCAGCCCCAGCATTTT.

The gene calls are TRBV5-1 and TRBJ2-7; D gene ambiguous. CDR1 SGHRS and CDR2 YFSETQ come from the germline V gene. The CDR3 is 16 amino acids. V lost 7 bases and J lost 4, with 24 bases in between. The CDR3 sequence is CASALPPAGMLYEQYV. The CDR3 coding sequence is TGCGCCAGCGCGCTGCCCCCCGCAGGTATGCTTTACGAGCAGTACGTC.

The chain combines TRBV5-1 with TRBJ1-1; perhaps TRBD1 as D (6 bases). In germline, CDR1 is SGHRS, CDR2 YFSETQ. This CDR3 is 16 amino acids long. Between the trimmed V and J ends, which lost 4 bases and 1 base, there was a span of 17 bases. CDR3 DNA sequence: TGCGCCAGCAGCCTTAACGTCGGGACACCGAACACTGAAGCTTTCTTT. Its translation is CASSLNVGTPNTEAFF.

This clone was seen a few times. The chain recombines TRBV5-1 with TRBJ2-1; 11 positions match TRBD2. The trim removed 4 bases at V and 8 bases at J, leaving 5 bases unmatched. The germline V gene has CDR1 SGHRS and CDR2 YFSETQ. CDR3 length: 14 residues. CDR3 amino acids: CASSMTSGVYEQFF. The CDR3 DNA is TGCGCCAGCAGCATGACTAGCGGGGTGTATGAGCAGTTCTTC.

The rearrangement joins TRBV4-1 to TRBJ1-5; the D is unclear. CDR1 and CDR2 (germline): MGHRA, YSYEKL. Trimming took off 1 base at V and 3 bases at J, with 19 bases between the two ends. CDR3 size: 18 residues. The CDR3 DNA reads TGCGCCAGCAGCCAAGTTCGATTGGGCATTAACTCCAATCAGCCCCAGCATTTT. This translates into CASSQVRLGINSNQPQHF.

DNA of the CDR3: TGCGCCAGCAGTGAGAACAGGGGCTATGGCTACACCTTC. This translates into CASSENRGYGYTF. V usage is TRBV10-1 and J usage is TRBJ1-2; 7 nucleotides line up with TRBD1. V was clipped by 2 bases and J by 4 bases; unmatched bases: 1. The CDR3 totals 13 residues. Germline CDR1 reads WNHNN; CDR2 reads SYGVQD (reference sequence).

The chain couples TRBV27 to TRBJ1-2; 12 nucleotides align to TRBD1. V lost 4 bases, J lost 4 bases, and 7 bases stayed unmatched. This CDR3 comprises 16 residues. The V gene's germline CDR1 is MNHEY and CDR2 SMNVEV (reference sequence). The CDR3 DNA follows: TGTGCCAGCAGTTCCCTCGGGACAGGGGGCTCCTATGGCTACACCTTC. Translation gives CASSSLGTGGSYGYTF.

This clone appeared a single time. The chain uses TRBV2 and TRBJ1-4; possible D gene TRBD1, 5 bases. The CDR3 loop spans 12 amino acids. Germline CDR1 and CDR2: SNHLY and FYNNEI. Trimming took off 10 bases at V and 5 bases at J, with 11 bases between the two ends. CDR3 protein: CATRQTNEKLFF. The CDR3 coding sequence is TGTGCCACTAGACAGACAAATGAAAAACTGTTTTTT.

The V call is TRBV11-3, the J call TRBJ2-6; 7 nucleotides line up with TRBD1. The germline gives CDR1 SGHNT, CDR2 YENEEA. Trimming removed 4 bases from V and 4 bases from J; junction bases left unmatched: 4. CDR3 size: 15 residues. CDR3: CASSSDRAGANVLTF. Written as DNA, the CDR3 is TGTGCCAGCAGCTCAGACAGGGCCGGGGCCAACGTCCTGACTTTC.

The rearrangement uses TRBV6-1 and TRBJ2-1; D is perhaps TRBD1 (5 bases). CDR3 length: 11 amino acids. Germline values: CDR1 MNHNS, CDR2 SASEGT. V shed 1 base and J shed 10 bases, with 5 bases lying between them. The chain's CDR3 is CASSEGTEQFF. As DNA, the CDR3 is TGTGCCAGCAGTGAAGGGACAGAGCAGTTCTTC.

The gene calls are TRBV7-9 and TRBJ1-6, with D unresolved. This CDR3 has 15 amino acids. V was cut by 4 bases and J by 6 bases, with 13 bases left in between. CDR1 is SEHNR and CDR2 is FQNEAQ in the germline V gene (reference sequence). CDR3 nucleotides: TGTGCCAGCAGCTCACAGACGGGAACTAATTCACCCCTCCACTTT. Protein product: CASSSQTGTNSPLHF.

CDR3 amino acids: CASSQGRNTEAFF. Here the CDR3 DNA reads TGTGCCAGCTCTCAGGGGAGGAACACTGAAGCTTTCTTT. This chain joins TRBV6-5 and TRBJ1-1, with D possibly being TRBD1 (6 bases). With 8 bases removed from V and 1 base from J, the gap between germline ends came to 11 bases. The germline gives CDR1 MNHEY, CDR2 SVGAGI. The CDR3 runs 13 residues.